One T cell receptor (beta chain) is described in this entry. Its target antigen remains unknown. Per-base quality was not reported, and no clone a single base away is much larger than it. The data derive from a study of T cell responses to AZD1222 COVID-19 vaccine (dated by TCRdb to about 2021). Background for the entire study: Because spike-specific TCR depth and breadth did not differ between the two schedules, AZD1222 recipients who got a second dose at roughly 4 weeks were pooled with those who got a second dose at roughly 12 weeks. A total of approximately 240 trial participants underwent TCR sequencing, of whom around 210 had received two doses of AZD1222 and 26 had received two doses of the MenACWY control vaccine. Trial participants were enrolled into age subgroups of 18-55, 56-69 and 70-plus years, which contained around 150, 29 and 61 TCR-sequenced participants, respectively. Overall study outcomes, separate from this receptor: The 56-69-year group was small, and its depth increase did not reach significance, likely because of low power. Conclusions about previously exposed vaccinees are limited, since just 6 or 7 AZD1222 recipients were seropositive for SARS-CoV-2 at baseline. Vaccine-associated CD4 TCRs spanned the whole spike protein, with dominant responses in regions 160-218 and 743-854. Most participants were white British and females outnumbered males, and the authors suggested that clonal diversity may have been underestimated. Reportedly, almost half of the unique spike-specific TCRs recognized epitopes lying outside the regions that are mutated in the B.1.351 and B.1.1.7 variants. No day 14 peak-response samples were available, so repertoires were characterized only after the peak T cell response. Spike-specific TCR breadth and depth rose significantly after two AZD1222 doses compared with day 0 and with MenACWY recipients.

The intended sense of this specimen's time point label: baseline before first vaccination. Vaccinee samples came from UK trials COV001 and COV002, including a single-blind randomized controlled phase 2/3 trial of AZD1222 (ChAdOx1 nCoV-19) in healthy adults. Trial participant PBMC samples were collected at day 0 and day 28 after the second dose for TCRbeta chain sequencing. The CDR3 regions of human TCRbeta chains were subjected to immunosequencing. The authors' analysis ran thus. Repertoire TCRs were matched against a reference library of SARS-CoV-2-specific TCRs generated with the MIRA antigen-specificity platform. Breadth was defined as the fraction of unique TCRs that were SARS-CoV-2-associated, and depth was defined as the fraction of total T cells that were SARS-CoV-2-associated. Using the MIRA data, each spike-specific TCR was mapped to the spike region that the TCR reacts to and placed in a CD4 or CD8 class. Log10-transformed breadth and depth values were compared by one-way ANOVA with Sidak's multiple comparisons tests. Here the immuneACCESS table is served through TCRdb, limited to in-frame sequences with V and J called. Missing clones are a known gap in these copies; in checked studies unresolved V genes cover under half, and the rest lacks a known reason. V, J and clone size are taken as reported in that table, and D and trimming were inferred from the DNA itself. The sample table contains approximately 100,000 clones; only one count was recorded for over 90% of them. The ten largest make up 5% of the sample.

Based on the germline V gene (reference sequence), the CDR1 and CDR2 sequences are MNHEY and SMNVEV. The CDR3 starts with the cysteine, ends with the phenylalanine, and has 15 residues. Of the read, only the CDR3 DNA is kept; its 45 bases are in frame from base 1. Germline trimming: 7 bases from V, 0 bases from J; junction bases outside gene matches: 8. The V and J genes are TRBV27 and TRBJ2-5, with 7 bases in between that match TRBD2. The TCR originated in an adult in good health. Material: peripheral blood, obtained on day 0 of AZD1222 vaccination. The CDR3 reads as follows: CASTGAGMYQETQYF. The DNA sequence reads TGTGCCAGCACGGGAGCGGGGATGTACCAAGAGACCCAGTACTTC.